The source of this TCR beta chain is a study of CD8+ T cells in alopecia areata. Treatment defined: oral pan-JAK inhibitor, 5-10 mg twice daily. Extraction of RNA preceded its reverse transcription into cDNA, which served as the sequencing template. Method: immunoSEQ multiplex PCR; TCRdb's copy keeps in-frame clones and lacks some. The table shows approximately 170,000 clones, with around three fifths occurring only once. The CDR3 sequence is 13 residues long. Deletions cut 5 bases from V and 6 bases from J, with 14 bases between. Looked up from germline, CDR1 is MNHEY and CDR2 is SVGAGI. The sample consisted of CD4+ T cells sorted from blood, taken at week 24, from a patient treated with tofacitinib. The chain employs TRBV6-5 and TRBJ2-7; D remains unclear. The sequence was collected from a human donor with alopecia areata. The CDR3: CASSPLVASEQYF. The DNA for the CDR3 is TGTGCCAGCAGTCCGCTGGTGGCGAGCGAGCAGTACTTC.